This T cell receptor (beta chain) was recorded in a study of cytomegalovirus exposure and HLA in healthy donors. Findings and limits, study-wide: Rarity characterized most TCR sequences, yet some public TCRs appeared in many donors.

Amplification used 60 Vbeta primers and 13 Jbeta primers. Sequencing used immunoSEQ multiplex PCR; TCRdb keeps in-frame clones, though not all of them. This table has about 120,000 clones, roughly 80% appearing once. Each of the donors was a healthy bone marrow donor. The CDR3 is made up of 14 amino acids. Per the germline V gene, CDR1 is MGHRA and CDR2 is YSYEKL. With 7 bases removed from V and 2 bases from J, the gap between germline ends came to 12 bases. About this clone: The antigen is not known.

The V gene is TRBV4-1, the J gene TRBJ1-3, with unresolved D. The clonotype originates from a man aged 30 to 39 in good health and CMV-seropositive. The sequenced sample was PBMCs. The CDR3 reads CASTEGAAGNTIYF. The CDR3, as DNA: TGCGCCAGCACCGAGGGAGCGGCTGGAAACACCATATATTTT.